This entry is about one TCR beta chain. This sample stems from a study of blood T cell repertoires in COVID-19. Study-level background: Sites in the United States, Italy and Spain provided acute and convalescent COVID-19 samples. Sources were T cells, B-cell-depleted T cells, or PBMCs; the material itself was cDNA or gDNA.

Under the authors' procedure: Estimated nucleated cell counts came from reference gene primer amplification. Data came from immunoSEQ multiplex PCR; TCRdb stores just in-frame clones and leaves some out. V and J calls and clone size follow that table, whereas D and trimming were derived from the DNA. This table has 150,000 to 200,000 clones, approximately 81% appearing once. The CDR3 extends over 10 amino acids. Deletions cut 6 bases from V and 5 bases from J, with 6 bases between. Germline loops: CDR1 DFQATT, CDR2 SNEGSKA (reference sequence). The chain carries TRBV20-1 and TRBJ2-3; no firm D call. This TCR derives from a young man with active or convalescent COVID-19. The specimen was peripheral blood. CDR3 sequence: CSATRDTQYF. Written as DNA, the CDR3 is TGCAGTGCCACCAGAGATACGCAGTATTTT.